This T cell receptor (beta chain) was identified in a study of blood T cell repertoires in COVID-19. Individuals in the exposed group had encountered a COVID-19 case within 2 weeks preceding study entry. Looked up from germline, CDR1 is SGHNT and CDR2 is YYREEE (reference sequence). CDR3 length equals 16 residues. V shed 4 bases, J shed 7 bases, and the junction held 9 bases outside the gene matches. Authors' data handling: The assay estimated nucleated cells by amplifying reference gene primers. Clones were sequenced by immunoSEQ multiplex PCR, and TCRdb holds only the in-frame ones, with some missing. The V and J calls and the clone size are those of that table, but D and trimming were determined from the DNA. Of 250,000 or so clones detected, approximately 81% appear once; the ten largest clones hold roughly 6.7%.

V gene TRBV5-4 combines with J gene TRBJ2-1; 12 bases match TRBD2. The source of this sequence is a woman aged 50 to 60 who had been exposed to COVID-19. The specimen sequenced was PBMCs or T cells enriched from blood (not recorded which). The CDR3 reads CASSTLLAGGGNEQFF. CDR3 nucleotides: TGTGCCAGCAGCACGCTACTAGCGGGGGGAGGAAATGAGCAGTTCTTC.